Below, 32 T cell receptor beta chains from the same sample are listed, as sequenced in a study of T cell responses to AZD1222 COVID-19 vaccine. Repertoires were generated with immunoSEQ multiplex PCR, while TCRdb's copy carries only in-frame clones and drops some. The profile shows around 130,000 clones, approximately 92% of them singletons. The source was peripheral blood, collected on day 0 of AZD1222 vaccination. Receptors were obtained from an adult in good health.

The rearrangement links TRBV5-1 to TRBJ2-3, with 8 bases fitting TRBD1. V shed 2 bases and J 1 base; nucleotides not matched to a gene: 6. The V gene's germline CDR1 is SGHRS and CDR2 YFSETQ. This CDR3 spans 16 amino acids. The CDR3 protein is CASSFPDRVGTDTQYF. CDR3 nucleotides: TGCGCCAGCAGCTTCCCGGACAGGGTAGGCACAGATACGCAGTATTTT.

The chain joins TRBV6-5 to TRBJ1-1; D is perhaps TRBD1 (5 bases). CDR3 size: 14 residues. Per the germline V gene, CDR1 is MNHEY and CDR2 is SVGAGI. Trimming took 6 bases from V and 4 from J, leaving 15 bases between them. The CDR3 reads CASSQSAQGTEAFF. The CDR3 DNA follows: TGTGCCAGCAGCCAGAGCGCGCAGGGCACTGAAGCTTTCTTT.

The chain is built from TRBV28 and TRBJ1-1; D gene uncertain. Per germline, CDR1 MDHEN and CDR2 SYDVKM. The CDR3 is 12 amino acids. Trimming took off 6 bases at V and 5 bases at J, with 10 bases between the two ends. The CDR3 DNA follows: TGTGCCAGCAGAGACCTGGGTACTGAAGCTTTCTTT. Encoded protein: CASRDLGTEAFF. Combining the CDR3 with reference TRBV28 and TRBJ1-1 gives the whole variable domain DVKVTQSSRYLVKRTGEKVFLECVQDMDHENMFWYRQDPGLGLRLIYFSYDVKMKEKGDIPEGYSVSREKKERFSLILESASTNQTSMYLCASRDLGTEAFFGQGTRLTVV.

The chain links TRBV29-1 to TRBJ2-7; D perhaps matches TRBD1 (8 bases). This CDR3 is 12 amino acids long. Germline CDR1 and CDR2: SQVTM and ANQGSEA. V shed 5 bases and J shed 7 bases, with 15 bases lying between them. In nucleotides, the CDR3 is TGCAGCGTTTTTGGACAGGGAGGGGAGCAGTACTTC. Residues: CSVFGQGGEQYF.

The rearrangement links TRBV19 to TRBJ1-1; D possibly corresponds to TRBD1 (5 bases). The CDR3 loop spans 16 amino acids. From germline, CDR1 is LNHDA and CDR2 SQIVND (reference sequence). The germline V and J ends were trimmed by 7 bases and 0 bases, with 18 bases remaining between them. CDR3 sequence reads: CASTRVTELMNTEAFF. CDR3 DNA sequence: TGTGCCAGTACCCGGGTGACAGAGTTAATGAACACTGAAGCTTTCTTT.

The genes are TRBV19 and TRBJ2-2, with D hard to call. Per the germline V gene, CDR1 is LNHDA and CDR2 is SQIVND (reference sequence). The CDR3 covers 12 residues. The ends were cut back, 5 bases at V and 7 bases at J, with 8 bases in the middle. CDR3 protein: CASSPPNGELFF. The CDR3 bases are TGTGCCAGTAGTCCTCCCAACGGGGAGCTGTTTTTT.

CDR3 DNA: TGTGCCAGTAGCCCTTGGGGGGCGTTTTACGAGCAGTACTTC. Residues: CASSPWGAFYEQYF. The rearrangement uses TRBV19 and TRBJ2-7; the D call may be TRBD1 or TRBD2 (6 bases each). The CDR3 is 14 residues long. V lost 6 bases and J lost 4, with 16 bases in between. Per the germline V gene, CDR1 is LNHDA and CDR2 is SQIVND (reference sequence).

The rearrangement joins TRBV3-1 (or the pseudogene TRBV3-2) to TRBJ2-6, with TRBD2 matching 14 bases. The V segment lost 0 bases and the J segment 3 bases; nucleotides outside the gene matches: 7. The length of the CDR3 is 20 residues. The germline gives CDR1 LGHDT, CDR2 YNNKEL (reference sequence). For the CDR3, the DNA is TGTGCCAGCAGCCAAGATCGACTAGCGGGGGGGCCGATTGGGGCCAACGTCCTGACTTTC. It is translated as CASSQDRLAGGPIGANVLTF.

The gene calls are TRBV9 and TRBJ2-1; TRBD2 aligns across 10 bases. Trimming removed 3 bases from V and 4 bases from J; junction bases left unmatched: 7. CDR1 and CDR2 (germline): SGDLS, YYNGEE. This CDR3 comprises 16 residues. CDR3 bases: TGTGCCAGCAGCGCGGAAGGACTAGCGGTATACAATGAGCAGTTCTTC. It codes for CASSAEGLAVYNEQFF.

This chain uses TRBV4-3 with TRBJ2-2; the D gene could be TRBD1 or TRBD2 (5 bases each). Germline assignment: CDR1 LGHNA and CDR2 YSLEER. V was pared by 0 bases and J by 7 bases, with 12 bases between. The CDR3 sequence is 15 residues long. The CDR3 spells CASSQDWGMGGELFF. Written as DNA, the CDR3 is TGCGCCAGCAGCCAAGATTGGGGGATGGGCGGGGAGCTGTTTTTT.

The V call is TRBV28, the J call TRBJ2-5, with 7 bases matching TRBD2. Germline CDR1 and CDR2: MDHEN and SYDVKM. V lost 7 bases and J lost 5; bases outside the gene matches: 4. CDR3 length: 12 amino acids. The CDR3 nucleotides are TGTGCCAGCATGCGGGGAGGGGAGACCCAGTACTTC. It encodes CASMRGGETQYF.

The chain combines TRBV7-2 with TRBJ2-5; TRBD1 aligns across 8 bases. The J segment lost 5 bases and the V segment lost 10 bases, leaving 9 bases of the junction unmatched. Germline CDR1 reads SGHTA; CDR2 reads FQGNSA. The CDR3 covers 13 residues. The CDR3, as DNA: TGTGCCACCAGGCCAGGGGGCGCGGAGACCCAGTACTTC. Protein: CATRPGGAETQYF.

This rearrangement joins TRBV25-1 to TRBJ2-2; D is unresolved. This CDR3 has 11 amino acids. V lost 11 bases and J 8 bases, leaving 12 bases between the germline ends. Looked up from germline, CDR1 is MGHDK and CDR2 is SYGVNS. CDR3 DNA: TGTGCCTCACGGCAAGTAGGGGAGCTGTTTTTT. This encodes CASRQVGELFF.

The sample holds a few counts of this clone. This chain joins TRBV7-8 and TRBJ1-3, with 8 bases identical to TRBD1. The CDR3 extends over 21 amino acids. With 3 bases clipped from V and 2 bases from J, the junction kept 21 bases outside the gene matches. The germline V gene has CDR1 SGHVS and CDR2 FQNEAQ. Here the CDR3 DNA reads TGTGCCAGCAGCTTTCGTGCTTCGGGACAGGTTCACTGGAAGCCTGGAAACACCATATATTTT. Protein product: CASSFRASGQVHWKPGNTIYF.

By share, this clone ranks as medium-sized. V is TRBV19 and J is TRBJ2-7; no firm D call. Per germline, CDR1 LNHDA and CDR2 SQIVND (reference sequence). CDR3 length equals 13 residues. Between the trimmed V and J ends, which lost 1 base and 4 bases, there was a span of 8 bases. The chain's CDR3 is CASSIVAFYEQYF. CDR3 sequence (DNA): TGTGCCAGTAGTATAGTGGCGTTTTACGAGCAGTACTTC.

V is TRBV5-6 and J is TRBJ1-1; D perhaps matches TRBD1 (6 bases). CDR1 and CDR2 (germline): SGHDT, YYEEEE. This CDR3 contains 14 residues. Trimming cost V 0 bases and J 10 bases, with 16 bases left between them. The CDR3: CASSLAAERGGAFF. CDR3 bases: TGTGCCAGCAGCTTGGCCGCAGAAAGGGGGGGAGCTTTCTTT.

V gene TRBV27 combines with J gene TRBJ1-3, with D uncertain. Germline V lookup: CDR1 MNHEY, CDR2 SMNVEV (reference sequence). CDR3 length equals 14 residues. V lost 7 bases and J 0 bases, leaving 10 bases between the germline ends. The chain's CDR3 is CASKEGSSGNTIYF. Written as DNA, the CDR3 is TGTGCCAGCAAAGAGGGCAGCTCTGGAAACACCATATATTTT.

This rearrangement joins TRBV6-5 to TRBJ1-2; D unclear. The CDR3 contains 12 residues. The germline gives CDR1 MNHEY, CDR2 SVGAGI. Trimming removed 5 bases at V and 8 bases at J, with 12 bases between. The CDR3 nucleotides read TGTGCCAGCAGTCCTTCGTCCGCCGGCTACACCTTC. Translated: CASSPSSAGYTF.

This clone was seen a handful of times. The chain uses TRBV29-1 and TRBJ1-2; D unclear. This CDR3 has 11 amino acids. CDR1 is SQVTM, CDR2 ANQGSEA, per germline. V lost 7 bases to trimming and J lost 2 bases, with 8 bases between them. CDR3 loop: CSAGENYGYTF. The DNA of the CDR3 is TGCAGCGCCGGGGAGAACTATGGCTACACCTTC.

The V and J genes are TRBV7-2 and TRBJ1-2, with a weak D call TRBD1 (5 bases). This CDR3 region has 12 residues. The V and J ends lost 9 bases and 6 bases respectively, with 14 bases between them. Germline CDR1 reads SGHTA; CDR2 reads FQGNSA. This CDR3 is CARWDGLNGYTF. DNA of the CDR3: TGTGCCAGATGGGACGGACTCAATGGCTACACCTTC.

This clone was seen once. This chain joins TRBV7-9 and TRBJ1-2; D not resolved. Germline V gene data show CDR1 as SEHNR and CDR2 as FQNEAQ (reference sequence). V lost 1 base, J lost 4 bases, and 13 bases lay in between. This CDR3 is 15 amino acids long. The CDR3 DNA reads as TGTGCCAGCAGCTTAGACGCAGGATCCTCCTATGGCTACACCTTC. Protein product: CASSLDAGSSYGYTF.

This chain uses TRBV6-5 with TRBJ2-6, with a weak D call TRBD1 (6 bases). In germline, CDR1 is MNHEY, CDR2 SVGAGI. The CDR3 is 14 residues long. Trimming cost V 10 bases and J 2 bases, with 12 bases left between them. The CDR3 DNA follows: TGTGCCACCCAACAGGGAACTGGGGCCAACGTCCTGACTTTC. It encodes CATQQGTGANVLTF.

This clone was observed once. CDR3 sequence (DNA): TGTGCCATCAGTGCTTCAGGGCAGCCCCAGCATTTT. Protein product: CAISASGQPQHF. The J gene is TRBJ1-5, the V gene TRBV10-3; possibly TRBD1 for D (5 bases). CDR3 length: 12 residues. Germline CDR1 and CDR2: ENHRY and SYGVKD. V shed 4 bases and J shed 7 bases, with 8 bases lying between them.

This clone was seen only a few times. V usage is TRBV27 and J usage is TRBJ1-1, with D tentatively TRBD1 (5 bases). The ends were cut back, 6 bases at V and 1 base at J, with 15 bases in the middle. CDR1 and CDR2 from the germline V gene are MNHEY and SMNVEV (reference sequence). CDR3 length equals 15 residues. The CDR3: CASRLGAGQNTEAFF. Here the CDR3 DNA reads TGTGCCAGCAGACTCGGGGCAGGGCAGAACACTGAAGCTTTCTTT.

This rearrangement joins TRBV6-5 to TRBJ1-1, with TRBD1 as a possible D gene (6 bases). The CDR3 loop spans 15 amino acids. Trimming took 6 bases from V and 0 from J, leaving 14 bases between them. Germline V gene data show CDR1 as MNHEY and CDR2 as SVGAGI. The CDR3 DNA sequence: TGTGCCAGCAGCCTAGGGGGGGGGATGAACACTGAAGCTTTCTTT. This sequence encodes CASSLGGGMNTEAFF.

CDR3 residues: CASSQESGDFGAYNSPLHF. DNA for the CDR3: TGTGCCAGCAGCCAAGAGTCGGGGGATTTTGGTGCCTATAATTCACCCCTCCACTTT. The chain couples TRBV3-1 (or the pseudogene TRBV3-2) to TRBJ1-6; the D gene is possibly TRBD1 (5 bases). Trimming pared 0 bases from V and 2 bases from J, leaving 17 bases between. Germline assignment: CDR1 LGHDT and CDR2 YNNKEL (reference sequence). CDR3 size: 19 residues.

The chain uses TRBV5-1 and TRBJ2-7; D gene ambiguous. This CDR3 has 14 amino acids. Trimming removed 2 bases from V and 5 bases from J, with 14 bases in between. The V gene's germline CDR1 is SGHRS and CDR2 YFSETQ. DNA of the CDR3: TGCGCCAGCAGCTTAGGGCCCCTTGAGAACGAGCAGTACTTC. As protein: CASSLGPLENEQYF. The variable domain in full, completed from reference TRBV5-1 and TRBJ2-7, reads KAGVTQTPRYLIKTRGQQVTLSCSPISGHRSVSWYQQTPGQGLQFLFEYFSETQRNKGNFPGRFSGRQFSNSRSEMNVSTLELGDSALYLCASSLGPLENEQYFGPGTRLTVT.

V gene TRBV28 combines with J gene TRBJ2-1; TRBD2 aligns across 9 bases. This CDR3 spans 15 amino acids. V was clipped by 2 bases and J by 7 bases; unmatched bases: 6. CDR1 is MDHEN, CDR2 SYDVKM, per germline. CDR3 residues: CASSLAGGPGNEQFF. The CDR3 nucleotides read TGTGCCAGCAGTTTAGCGGGAGGGCCGGGAAATGAGCAGTTCTTC.

J is TRBJ1-4 and V is TRBV5-1; 7 positions agree with TRBD1. J gave up 2 bases and V 2 bases, and 0 bases lay outside the gene matches. This CDR3 is 14 amino acids long. Germline V gene data show CDR1 as SGHRS and CDR2 as YFSETQ. The CDR3 loop is CASSLQGTNEKLFF. The CDR3 nucleotides read TGCGCCAGCAGCTTACAGGGGACTAATGAAAAACTGTTTTTT.

The V and J genes are TRBV5-4 and TRBJ1-1; D is ambiguous. CDR1 and CDR2 (germline): SGHNT, YYREEE (reference sequence). Between the trimmed V and J ends, which lost 1 base and 2 bases, there was a span of 6 bases. The CDR3 totals 13 residues. This chain's CDR3 is CASSLKQNTEAFF. CDR3 DNA sequence: TGTGCCAGCAGCTTGAAACAAAACACTGAAGCTTTCTTT.

The chain combines TRBV25-1 with TRBJ2-1, with 7 bases lining up with TRBD2. The germline CDR1 and CDR2 sequences are MGHDK and SYGVNS. CDR3 length: 14 amino acids. The junction had 6 bases not matched to a gene; V was cut back by 3 bases and J by 7 bases. Written as DNA, the CDR3 is TGTGCCAGCAGTGAGCGGGAGATAGTAAATGAGCAGTTCTTC. It yields the protein CASSEREIVNEQFF. The variable domain in full, completed from reference TRBV25-1 and TRBJ2-1, reads EADIYQTPRYLVIGTGKKITLECSQTMGHDKMYWYQQDPGMELHLIHYSYGVNSTEKGDLSSESTVSRIRTEHFPLTLESARPSHTSQYLCASSEREIVNEQFFGPGTRLTVL.

The rearrangement joins TRBV2 to TRBJ2-2; perhaps TRBD1 as D (5 bases). The CDR3 has 14 residues. V was cut by 4 bases and J by 4 bases, with 10 bases left in between. Germline-derived CDR1 and CDR2 are SNHLY and FYNNEI. This chain's CDR3 is CASSAQGGTGELFF. Here the CDR3 DNA reads TGTGCCAGCAGTGCTCAGGGTGGCACCGGGGAGCTGTTTTTT.